The 31 T cell receptor beta chains below come from one sample, sequenced in a study of spatial heterogeneity in lung cancer. Stated time point: sample taken at primary tumor resection. The authors sequenced whole RNA from tumor, nontumor lung or frozen PBMC without sorting. TCRdb re-called the 5' RACE reads through MiXCR, storing one row per CDR3 protein. The table has about 10,000 distinct CDR3 sequences, roughly 6% seen once; the top ten hold more than 20%. Specimen: PBMCs, collected at surgery. The receptors were gathered from a male donor with early-stage non-small cell lung cancer.

This clonotype occurred a few times. The chain employs TRBV27 and TRBJ2-3, with unresolved D. V lost 7 bases to trimming and J lost 2 bases, with 16 bases between them. From germline, CDR1 is MNHEY and CDR2 SMNVEV (reference sequence). The CDR3 extends over 15 amino acids. CDR3 nucleotide sequence: TGTGCCAGCACCTCATGGGATCGTCTCACAGATACGCAGTATTTT. It is translated as CASTSWDRLTDTQYF.

This clonotype was seen at least ten times. The CDR3 protein is CAISQQTGNQPQHF. CDR3 nucleotides: TGTGCCATCAGTCAACAGACAGGGAACCAGCCCCAGCATTTT. The chain has TRBV10-3 and TRBJ1-5; 7 bases map to TRBD1. Germline V gene lookup returns CDR1 ENHRY and CDR2 SYGVKD. The CDR3 is 14 amino acids. V lost 5 bases, J lost 7 bases, and 8 bases stayed unmatched.

By share of the sample, this clonotype is medium-sized. V usage is TRBV14 and J usage is TRBJ2-3; tentative D call: TRBD1 (6 bases). CDR3 length: 14 amino acids. The V gene lost 4 bases and the J gene lost 5 bases, with 13 bases spanning the gap. Germline V gene sequence: CDR1 SGHDN, CDR2 FVKESK. CDR3 nucleotides: TGTGCCAGCAGCCTTAGACAGGTTCAAGATACGCAGTATTTT. It specifies CASSLRQVQDTQYF. Full variable domain (rest looked up from reference TRBV14 and TRBJ2-3): EAGVTQFPSHSVIEKGQTVTLRCDPISGHDNLYWYRRVMGKEIKFLLHFVKESKQDESGMPNNRFLAERTGGTYSTLKVQPAELEDSGVYFCASSLRQVQDTQYFGPGTRLTVL.

This clonotype was seen many times. The conserved closing phenylalanine or tryptophan is absent in this CDR3, likely reflecting a read error. No DNA is shown, since the ends of the CDR3 on it are uncertain; the CDR3 is the one TCRdb lists. The rearrangement joins TRBV7-9 to TRBJ2-4; TRBD2 is the table's D call and was not checked against the DNA. Germline CDR1 SEHNR, CDR2 FQNEAQ (reference sequence). The CDR3 numbers 13 amino acids, ends counted. The CDR3 spells CASSRLAGGLLVL.

This clonotype was seen a handful of times. This sequence joins TRBV12-5 and TRBJ2-2; D is uncertain. With 2 bases removed from V and 6 bases from J, the gap between germline ends came to 10 bases. The CDR3 totals 14 residues. Germline V gene lookup returns CDR1 LGHNT and CDR2 FRNRAP. CDR3 nucleotide sequence: TGTGCTAGTGGTTTGCCCAGGCCGGCCGGGGAGCTGTTTTTT. Encoded protein: CASGLPRPAGELFF.

This clonotype was recorded many times. The chain combines TRBV7-2 with TRBJ1-2; no firm D call. V was cut by 3 bases and J by 0 bases, with 5 bases left in between. The CDR3 is 13 residues long. Germline CDR1 is SGHTA and CDR2 is FQGNSA. In DNA, the CDR3 is TGTGCCAGCAGCTTTTCGGCTAACTATGGCTACACCTTC. It translates to CASSFSANYGYTF. Using reference TRBV7-2 and TRBJ1-2 for the parts outside the CDR3, the full variable domain is GAGVSQSPSNKVTEKGKDVELRCDPISGHTALYWYRQSLGQGLEFLIYFQGNSAPDKSGLPSDRFSAERTGGSVSTLTIQRTQQEDSAVYLCASSFSANYGYTFGSGTRLTVV.

CDR3 loop: CASSSTGGLEAFF. DNA of the CDR3: TGTGCCAGCAGTTCGACTGGCGGACTTGAAGCTTTCTTT. The chain uses TRBV12-3 or TRBV12-4 and TRBJ1-1; no reliable D call. V shed 4 bases and J shed 7 bases, with 13 bases lying between them. This CDR3 comprises 13 residues.

The rearrangement uses TRBV20-1 and TRBJ1-1; D is unresolved. Germline values: CDR1 DFQATT, CDR2 SNEGSKA (reference sequence). Trimming cost V 6 bases and J 5 bases, with 10 bases left between them. The CDR3 extends over 11 amino acids. CDR3 nucleotide sequence: TGCAGTGCGGGAGTGGGTACTGAAGCTTTCTTT. Its protein is CSAGVGTEAFF.

This clonotype occurred many times. The chain links TRBV12-3 or TRBV12-4 to TRBJ2-2; possibly TRBD1 or TRBD2 for D (5 bases each). V lost 10 bases and J lost 0, with 12 bases in between. This CDR3 has 14 residues. CDR3 coding DNA: TGTGCCACCTCCGGGACGGCGAACACCGGGGAGCTGTTTTTT. Translated, it gives CATSGTANTGELFF.

The rearrangement joins TRBV30 to TRBJ2-7; 14 nucleotides match TRBD2. V dropped 1 base and J dropped 7; count of bases not matched to a gene: 9. The germline V gene has CDR1 GTSNPN and CDR2 SVGIG (reference sequence). CDR3 length equals 16 residues. CDR3 DNA: TGTGCCTGGAGTGCTTCCCGACTAGCGGGAGGGAAAGAGCAGTACTTC. Its translation is CAWSASRLAGGKEQYF.

There are many counts of this clonotype. The chain uses TRBV27 and TRBJ2-6; D call uncertain. The germline CDR1 and CDR2 sequences are MNHEY and SMNVEV (reference sequence). The CDR3 contains 20 residues. The V end was cut by 0 bases, the J end by 0 bases, with 18 bases between. The CDR3 is CASSLSASHPTFSGANVLTF. The DNA of the CDR3 is TGTGCCAGCAGTTTATCTGCCAGTCATCCAACGTTCTCTGGGGCCAACGTCCTGACTTTC. Together with reference TRBV27 and TRBJ2-6, the CDR3 gives the full variable domain: EAQVTQNPRYLITVTGKKLTVTCSQNMNHEYMSWYRQDPGLGLRQIYYSMNVEVTDKGDVPEGYKVSRKEKRNFPLILESPSPNQTSLYFCASSLSASHPTFSGANVLTFGAGSRLTVL.

This clonotype counts as medium-sized. As DNA, the CDR3 is TGTGCCAGCACGTCCGGTAGGATACGCGAAGCTTTCTTT. It translates to CASTSGRIREAFF. V gene TRBV2 combines with J gene TRBJ1-1; D gene unclear. Looked up from germline, CDR1 is SNHLY and CDR2 is FYNNEI. The V end was cut by 7 bases, the J end by 8 bases, with 17 bases between. CDR3 length equals 13 residues.

The rearrangement uses TRBV6-6 and TRBJ1-3, with D hard to call. With 6 bases removed from V and 0 bases from J, the gap between germline ends came to 12 bases. Germline V gene data show CDR1 as MNHNY and CDR2 as SVGAGI (reference sequence). The CDR3 has 15 residues. This CDR3 reads CASSRGPPSGNTIYF. In DNA, the CDR3 is TGTGCCAGCAGCCGCGGTCCGCCCTCTGGAAACACCATATATTTT.

A few counts support this clonotype. The chain recombines TRBV28 with TRBJ2-2; D unclear. Germline CDR1 and CDR2: MDHEN and SYDVKM. This CDR3 contains 12 residues. Trimming stripped 5 bases from V and 2 bases from J, with 3 bases between. The CDR3 nucleotides read TGTGCCAGCAGTAAAAACACCGGGGAGCTGTTTTTT. It encodes CASSKNTGELFF.

This clonotype was seen at least ten times. The chain is built from TRBV30 and TRBJ2-3; D is unclear. Germline V lookup: CDR1 GTSNPN, CDR2 SVGIG (reference sequence). Deletions cut 2 bases from V and 4 bases from J, with 4 bases between. The CDR3 is 11 residues long. CDR3 coding DNA: TGTGCCTGGAGTACGGCAGATACGCAGTATTTT. The encoded protein is CAWSTADTQYF.

The chain carries TRBV5-1 and TRBJ2-7; TRBD1 aligns across 9 bases. With V trimmed by 7 bases and J by 5 bases, 13 bases remained unmatched. The V gene's germline CDR1 is SGHRS and CDR2 YFSETQ. CDR3 length: 15 amino acids. The CDR3 DNA sequence: TGCGCCAGCGCTTATCTTGCCGGGACAGGGAACGAGCAGTACTTC. This encodes CASAYLAGTGNEQYF.

At least ten counts were recorded for this clonotype. The chain employs TRBV28 and TRBJ2-7, with 10 bases aligning to TRBD2. Germline CDR1 is MDHEN and CDR2 is SYDVKM. V gave up 6 bases and J gave up 5 bases; unmatched junction bases: 7. The CDR3 sequence is 14 residues long. The CDR3 DNA follows: TGTGCCAGCAGAGTAGCGGGGGGATTGGACGAGCAGTACTTC. Its translation is CASRVAGGLDEQYF. The variable domain in full, with the rest retrieved from reference TRBV28 and TRBJ2-7, is DVKVTQSSRYLVKRTGEKVFLECVQDMDHENMFWYRQDPGLGLRLIYFSYDVKMKEKGDIPEGYSVSREKKERFSLILESASTNQTSMYLCASRVAGGLDEQYFGPGTRLTVT.

This clonotype was recorded many times. V usage is TRBV2 and J usage is TRBJ1-1; TRBD1 is a possible D gene (6 bases). The length of the CDR3 is 14 residues. The V gene's germline CDR1 is SNHLY and CDR2 FYNNEI. V lost 4 bases and J 3 bases, leaving 12 bases between the germline ends. The CDR3 DNA is TGTGCCAGCAGTGTCTCGAGGGGGGACACTGAAGCTTTCTTT. It is translated as CASSVSRGDTEAFF. Full variable domain (rest looked up from reference TRBV2 and TRBJ1-1): EPEVTQTPSHQVTQMGQEVILRCVPISNHLYFYWYRQILGQKVEFLVSFYNNEISEKSEIFDDQFSVERPDGSNFTLKIRSTKLEDSAMYFCASSVSRGDTEAFFGQGTRLTVV.

This clonotype was seen many times. The chain has TRBV6-2 or TRBV6-3 and TRBJ2-3; 7 positions agree with TRBD2. The V gene end was trimmed by 2 bases and the J gene end by 2 bases; junction bases not matched to a gene: 19. The CDR3 totals 20 residues. The germline V gene has CDR1 MNHEY and CDR2 SVGEGT. In nucleotides, the CDR3 is TGTGCCAGCAGTTACCCGACTAGCCGGGGAGTGTCCCGGATCACAGATACGCAGTATTTT. This codes for CASSYPTSRGVSRITDTQYF.

There are many counts of this clonotype. The chain combines TRBV20-1 with TRBJ2-7; D could derive from TRBD1 or TRBD2 (5 bases each). The V gene's germline CDR1 is DFQATT and CDR2 SNEGSKA (reference sequence). The CDR3 is 13 residues long. V shed 5 bases and J shed 2 bases, with 13 bases lying between them. The CDR3 coding sequence is TGCAGTGCTCGGGACCCACCAACCTACGAGCAGTACTTC. It is translated as CSARDPPTYEQYF.

This clonotype is judged medium-sized (0.01 to 0.1%). The chain recombines TRBV21-1 with TRBJ1-2; the table assigns TRBD1, which was not confirmed against the DNA. TRBV21-1 has pseudogene status. The CDR3 has 15 residues. CDR3 region: CATSASGQGRDGYTF. The CDR3 DNA reads as TGTGCCACCTCCGCGTCAGGACAGGGACGGGATGGCTACACCTTC.

This clonotype was counted at least ten times. V usage is TRBV20-1 and J usage is TRBJ2-4; no clear D gene. Deletions cut 3 bases from V and 8 bases from J, with 11 bases between. The CDR3 sequence is 12 residues long. Germline CDR1 is DFQATT and CDR2 is SNEGSKA (reference sequence). The CDR3 DNA sequence: TGCAGTGCTAGTACTGGGATTTACATTCAGTACTTC. It codes for CSASTGIYIQYF.

Many counts were recorded for this clonotype. The J gene is TRBJ2-2, the V gene TRBV5-4; 7 positions match TRBD1. The CDR3 length is 14 residues. Per the germline V gene, CDR1 is SGHNT and CDR2 is YYREEE (reference sequence). J gave up 7 bases and V 3 bases, and 6 bases lay outside the gene matches. The CDR3 protein is CASSSGTALGELFF. The CDR3 DNA reads TGTGCCAGCAGCTCCGGGACAGCCCTCGGGGAGCTGTTTTTT.

This clonotype has just a few counts. The chain is built from TRBV29-1 and TRBJ2-7; D possibly corresponds to TRBD2 (5 bases). CDR1 and CDR2 from the germline V gene are SQVTM and ANQGSEA. V was pared by 3 bases and J by 0 bases, with 12 bases between. The CDR3 extends over 14 amino acids. The CDR3 here is CSVEFDGGSYEQYF. CDR3 bases: TGCAGCGTTGAGTTCGACGGAGGCTCCTACGAGCAGTACTTC.

This clonotype was detected ten times or more. This rearrangement joins TRBV6-5 to TRBJ1-2, with 12 nucleotides matching TRBD1. Trimming at V came to 5 bases and at J to 3 bases, leaving 7 bases not matched to a gene. The CDR3 length is 16 residues. Per the germline V gene, CDR1 is MNHEY and CDR2 is SVGAGI. Here the CDR3 DNA reads TGTGCCAGCAGTCCAGGCGGGACAGGGGGCTACTATGGCTACACCTTC. Its translation is CASSPGGTGGYYGYTF.

In its sample, this clonotype was seen many times. The chain has TRBV18 and TRBJ1-2; D uncertain. Germline-derived CDR1 and CDR2 are KGHSH and LQKENI. Trimming took 3 bases from V and 8 from J, leaving 13 bases between them. This CDR3 spans 13 amino acids. The CDR3 protein is CASSPTEGEGYTF. The DNA for the CDR3 is TGTGCCAGCTCACCGACCGAGGGTGAAGGCTACACCTTC.

This clonotype was counted ten times or more. V is TRBV2 and J is TRBJ2-7; tentatively, D is TRBD2 (5 bases). Trimming shortened V by 6 bases and J by 0 bases, and 12 bases separated the two germline ends. The germline CDR1 and CDR2 sequences are SNHLY and FYNNEI. CDR3 length: 14 residues. The CDR3 DNA reads as TGTGCCAGCAGCTGGACTGAGAGCTCCTACGAGCAGTACTTC. The encoded protein is CASSWTESSYEQYF.

This clonotype came up many times. The V call is TRBV20-1, the J call TRBJ1-4, with 12 bases lining up with TRBD1. The J segment lost 8 bases and the V segment lost 8 bases, leaving 9 bases of the junction unmatched. The germline V gene has CDR1 DFQATT and CDR2 SNEGSKA (reference sequence). The CDR3 length is 14 residues. CDR3 amino acids: CSLPGQGAREKLFF. The CDR3 DNA sequence: TGCAGTCTCCCGGGACAGGGGGCTCGGGAAAAACTGTTTTTT.

This clonotype was seen at least ten times. The V call is TRBV20-1, the J call TRBJ2-1, with a weak D call TRBD2 (6 bases). This CDR3 region has 16 residues. Per germline, CDR1 DFQATT and CDR2 SNEGSKA (reference sequence). V gave up 4 bases and J gave up 0 bases, with 16 bases separating them. CDR3 protein: CSANPLTTSSYNEQFF. In nucleotides, the CDR3 is TGCAGTGCTAATCCCCTTACGACTAGCTCCTACAATGAGCAGTTCTTC.

This clonotype was detected ten times or more. The chain links TRBV5-5 to TRBJ2-7; D remains unclear. This CDR3 region has 13 residues. V lost 0 bases and J lost 2, with 6 bases in between. Germline assignment: CDR1 SGHKS and CDR2 YYEKEE (reference sequence). CDR3 bases: TGTGCCAGCAGCTTGGGGGATCCCTACGAGCAGTACTTC. This sequence encodes CASSLGDPYEQYF.

There are many counts of this clonotype. The chain has TRBV30 and TRBJ2-7; D remains ambiguous. From germline, CDR1 is GTSNPN and CDR2 SVGIG (reference sequence). The CDR3 is made up of 11 amino acids. V lost 0 bases and J 4 bases, leaving 4 bases between the germline ends. The CDR3 is CAWSVIYEQYF. The DNA for the CDR3 is TGTGCCTGGAGTGTGATTTACGAGCAGTACTTC.